Listed here are 17 T cell receptor beta chains from one sample, sequenced in a study of cytomegalovirus exposure and HLA in healthy donors. Primers: 60 Vbeta forward and 13 Jbeta reverse. Sequencing was performed with immunoSEQ multiplex PCR; in TCRdb, only in-frame clones are kept and a portion is missing. The sample shows about 76,000 clones, around 79% of them seen only once. Sample: PBMCs. The origin of the receptors is a man aged 25-45 years in good health and CMV-seronegative.

This clone was counted between two and nine times. The chain employs TRBV5-4 and TRBJ2-7, with D possibly being TRBD2 (5 bases). Trimming took 0 bases from V and 8 from J, leaving 12 bases between them. This CDR3 region has 13 residues. The germline V gene has CDR1 SGHNT and CDR2 YYREEE (reference sequence). CDR3 nucleotide sequence: TGTGCCAGCAGCTTGGCCCTGAGAGGGCAGCAGTACTTC. This sequence encodes CASSLALRGQQYF.

This clone was counted between two and nine times. The V call is TRBV9, the J call TRBJ1-2; weak D call: TRBD1 (6 bases). The CDR3 covers 14 residues. The V end lost 4 bases, the J end lost 8 bases, and 18 bases lay between the germline ends. CDR1 is SGDLS, CDR2 YYNGEE, per germline. The CDR3 sequence: CASSPSTGRDGYTF. As DNA, the CDR3 is TGTGCCAGCAGCCCTTCCACAGGGAGGGACGGCTACACCTTC.

V and J are TRBV7-9 and TRBJ1-1; the D gene is possibly TRBD1 (6 bases). CDR3 length equals 15 residues. Trimming took off 4 bases at V and 1 base at J, with 13 bases between the two ends. Germline V lookup: CDR1 SEHNR, CDR2 FQNEAQ (reference sequence). This CDR3 is CASSYWGGRNTEAFF. The CDR3 region has the DNA TGTGCCAGCAGCTATTGGGGGGGCAGGAACACTGAAGCTTTCTTT.

There are a few counts of this clone. This chain links TRBV6-6 with TRBJ1-5; TRBD1 aligns across 8 bases. Germline CDR1 and CDR2: MNHNY and SVGAGI (reference sequence). The ends lost 5 bases at V and 2 bases at J; junction bases unmatched: 5. The CDR3 loop spans 15 amino acids. This CDR3 reads CASSVSTGGNQPQHF. In DNA form, the CDR3 reads TGTGCCAGCAGTGTATCGACAGGGGGCAATCAGCCCCAGCATTTT.

This clone appeared a few times. The rearrangement joins TRBV6-5 to TRBJ2-1, with 9 positions matching TRBD1. The length of the CDR3 is 15 residues. With V trimmed by 5 bases and J by 3 bases, 5 bases remained unmatched. Germline V lookup: CDR1 MNHEY, CDR2 SVGAGI. CDR3 sequence reads: CASSAGTGNYNEQFF. CDR3 in DNA: TGTGCCAGCAGTGCCGGGACAGGGAACTACAATGAGCAGTTCTTC.

The V call is TRBV27, the J call TRBJ1-2, with TRBD1 matching 8 bases. The junction had 6 bases not matched to a gene; V was cut back by 6 bases and J by 6 bases. The CDR3 has 13 residues. CDR1 is MNHEY, CDR2 SMNVEV, per germline (reference sequence). CDR3 in amino acids: CASSAGQVDGYTF. CDR3 nucleotides: TGTGCCAGCAGCGCGGGACAGGTAGATGGCTACACCTTC.

The chain has TRBV29-1 and TRBJ1-3; 8 nucleotides align to TRBD1. The germline gives CDR1 SQVTM, CDR2 ANQGSEA. With 7 bases clipped from V and 9 bases from J, the junction kept 11 bases outside the gene matches. The CDR3 extends over 13 amino acids. The CDR3 sequence is CSASDRGRSTIYF. The DNA for the CDR3 is TGCAGCGCGTCTGACAGGGGTAGAAGCACCATATATTTT.

This clone was recorded a few times. This chain uses TRBV4-1 with TRBJ1-5; D is unclear. V was pared by 0 bases and J by 7 bases, with 10 bases between. This CDR3 is 14 amino acids long. Per the germline V gene, CDR1 is MGHRA and CDR2 is YSYEKL. The CDR3 loop is CASSQDVRPQPQHF. The CDR3 nucleotides read TGCGCCAGCAGCCAAGATGTCAGGCCCCAGCCCCAGCATTTT.

Of note for this clone: Lacking the conserved final phenylalanine or tryptophan, this CDR3 likely reflects a read error. Because the CDR3's place on the DNA is in doubt, the DNA is left out and the CDR3 is given as listed by TCRdb. The V gene is TRBV28, the J gene TRBJ1-1; TRBD1 is taken as the D call from the table, unchecked against the DNA. CDR1 MDHEN and CDR2 SYDVKM come from the germline V gene. The CDR3 has 11 amino acids, counting both end residues. CDR3 residues: CASSFSGRFLL.

This clone appeared a single time. The chain employs TRBV11-2 and TRBJ2-7; D perhaps matches TRBD2 (5 bases). Germline V gene data show CDR1 as SGHAT and CDR2 as FQNNGV. Trimming left V 1 base short and J 2 bases short, with 12 bases between. The CDR3 runs 15 residues. In DNA, the CDR3 is TGTGCCAGCAGCTTAGTCCCGGGGTCGACCTACGAGCAGTACTTC. This gives the protein CASSLVPGSTYEQYF. Supplemented by reference TRBV11-2 and TRBJ2-7, the full variable domain reads EAGVAQSPRYKIIEKRQSVAFWCNPISGHATLYWYQQILGQGPKLLIQFQNNGVVDDSQLPKDRFSAERLKGVDSTLKIQPAKLEDSAVYLCASSLVPGSTYEQYFGPGTRLTVT.

The rearrangement links TRBV10-3 to TRBJ2-7; 9 nucleotides match TRBD1. Unmatched junction bases numbered 2, after V lost 8 bases and J lost 3 bases. Germline-derived CDR1 and CDR2 are ENHRY and SYGVKD. This CDR3 region has 12 residues. The CDR3 nucleotides are TGTGCCATCGGGACAGGGCACTACGAGCAGTACTTC. Its protein is CAIGTGHYEQYF.

J is TRBJ2-6 and V is TRBV7-9; TRBD1 agrees at 9 bases. Germline assignment: CDR1 SEHNR and CDR2 FQNEAQ (reference sequence). CDR3 size: 18 residues. Losses at the gene ends were 1 base for V and 1 base for J; bases not matched to a gene: 5. Here the CDR3 DNA reads TGTGCCAGCAGCTTAGGGACAGGGGCGGGGTCTGGGGCCAACGTCCTGACTTTC. This codes for CASSLGTGAGSGANVLTF.

The chain carries TRBV30 and TRBJ2-7; 10 bases agree with TRBD1. This CDR3 is built from 15 residues. The germline gives CDR1 GTSNPN, CDR2 SVGIG (reference sequence). V was clipped by 5 bases and J by 3 bases; unmatched bases: 10. Here the CDR3 DNA reads TGTGCCTGGGATGGAAAGGGACAGGGGCACTACGAGCAGTACTTC. Its translation: CAWDGKGQGHYEQYF.

This chain joins TRBV6-4 and TRBJ2-3; maybe TRBD2 (5 bases). Per the germline V gene, CDR1 is MRHNA and CDR2 is SNTAGT. The CDR3 consists of 15 residues. V was cut by 2 bases and J by 0 bases, with 9 bases left in between. The CDR3 loop reads CASSDGRGSTDTQYF. As DNA, the CDR3 is TGTGCCAGCAGTGACGGGAGAGGAAGCACAGATACGCAGTATTTT.

The chain recombines TRBV7-3 with TRBJ2-5; 9 bases are a match to TRBD1. The CDR3 covers 14 residues. V was pared by 3 bases and J by 1 base, with 0 bases of the junction left unmatched. Germline values: CDR1 SGHTA, CDR2 FQGTGA. The CDR3 is CASSLTGGQETQYF. The CDR3 DNA sequence: TGTGCCAGCAGCTTGACAGGGGGCCAAGAGACCCAGTACTTC.

The chain recombines TRBV7-9 with TRBJ2-1; 8 positions match TRBD1. Germline CDR1 is SEHNR and CDR2 is FQNEAQ (reference sequence). The CDR3 consists of 14 residues. Trimming removed 1 base from V and 10 bases from J; junction bases left unmatched: 6. DNA of the CDR3: TGTGCCAGCAGCTTAGGCGACAGGGGATGGGAGCAGTTCTTC. It codes for CASSLGDRGWEQFF.

This clone was counted a single time. The CDR3 DNA reads as TGTGCCACCAGCAGAGATAATGGACAGGGGGAGAATGGCTACACCTTC. Translating it yields CATSRDNGQGENGYTF. The chain recombines TRBV15 with TRBJ1-2; 10 positions match TRBD1. The CDR3 runs to 16 residues. CDR1 and CDR2 (germline): LNHNV, YYDKDF (reference sequence). After removal of 0 bases from V and 6 bases from J, the junction contained 7 bases not matched to a gene.